This T cell receptor beta chain was identified in a study of blood T cells in healthy people across ages. Points from the study as a whole: Naive and antigen-experienced cells could not be conclusively compared, given unsorted PBMCs. Roughly linear declines in TCR beta diversity per million T cells occurred with age.

Per-sample yields of isolated PBMCs were at least 6 million. At least 5 micrograms of total RNA were extracted per sample. This clonotype was picked up a small number of times. Its antigen is not identified. Sample-barcoded 5' priming and a J-beta primer mix drove a second PCR of about 6 to 12 cycles. MiXCR, applied by TCRdb to the 5' RACE reads, yields one record per CDR3 protein. The sample has hundreds of thousands of distinct CDR3 sequences; 22% are singletons. V lost 3 bases, J lost 3 bases, and 15 bases lay in between. The CDR3 totals 15 residues. Sequenced input: blood. This TCR was recovered from a man aged 65 to 85 in good health. This sequence joins TRBV12-3 or TRBV12-4 and TRBJ2-7; D call uncertain. CDR3 nucleotides: TGTGCCAGCAGTTTTGGAGCGTTAATGGGCTACGAGCAGTACTTC. Its translation is CASSFGALMGYEQYF.